This is a list of T cell receptor beta chains from one sample in a study of blood T cell repertoires in COVID-19. Profiled with immunoSEQ multiplex PCR; TCRdb holds only in-frame clones, not every one. The repertoire consists of about 100,000 clones, with approximately 88% occurring once and the leading ten covering around a quarter. Sequencing was performed on peripheral blood. The receptors shown here come from a man aged 55 to 70 with acute or convalescent COVID-19. Both conserved end residues are part of each CDR3. Each record gives: J gene, D gene, clone size, V gene, CDR3 protein, CDR3 DNA. D genes are given only for firm matches. Size is stated for part of the rows, as once, few or many counts, or as a class when the clone is expanded.

>TRBJ2-2|TRBD1|.|TRBV5-6
CASSRGTGSNTGELFF
TGTGCCAGCAGCCGGGGGACAGGTTCGAACACCGGGGAGCTGTTTTTT
>TRBJ2-1|TRBD2|.|TRBV27
CASSSDSGRLIMNEQFF
TGTGCCAGCAGTTCGGATAGCGGGAGACTGATTATGAATGAGCAGTTCTTC
>TRBJ1-1|TRBD1|.|TRBV19
CASSRDRETEAFF
TGTGCCAGTAGTCGGGACAGGGAGACTGAAGCTTTCTTT
>TRBJ1-2|.|.|TRBV28
CASSLFWGEYGYTF
TGTGCCAGCAGTTTATTTTGGGGGGAGTATGGCTACACCTTC
>TRBJ1-2|.|.|TRBV7-2
CASSLAGLGYTF
TGTGCCAGCAGCTTGGCGGGGCTAGGCTACACCTTC
>TRBJ1-4|.|.|TRBV3-1/TRBV3-2
CASSSRTVGGEKLFF
TGTGCCAGCAGCTCCCGGACGGTCGGGGGGGAAAAACTGTTTTTT
>TRBJ2-7|TRBD1|few|TRBV5-1
CASSSGDRNGYEQYF
TGCGCCAGCAGCTCAGGGGACAGGAACGGCTACGAGCAGTACTTC
>TRBJ2-3|TRBD2|few|TRBV29-1
CSVSTSGSTDTQYF
TGCAGCGTATCGACTAGCGGGAGCACAGATACGCAGTATTTT
>TRBJ2-1|.|.|TRBV7-6
CASSLGSAGPYNEQFF
TGTGCCAGCAGCTTAGGGTCGGCAGGGCCCTACAATGAGCAGTTCTTC
>TRBJ1-2|TRBD1|few|TRBV7-9
CASSPGTGNSGNGYTF
TGTGCCAGCAGCCCCGGGACAGGGAATTCGGGGAATGGCTACACCTTC
>TRBJ2-6|.|.|TRBV29-1
CSVYSGANVLTF
TGCAGCGTGTACTCTGGGGCCAACGTCCTGACTTTC
>TRBJ2-2|TRBD2|.|TRBV19
CASSAGGSGTGELFF
TGTGCCAGTAGTGCCGGGGGGAGCGGGACCGGGGAGCTGTTTTTT
>TRBJ2-3|TRBD1|.|TRBV24-1
CATSDSRQGADTQYF
TGTGCCACCAGTGATTCTCGACAGGGGGCAGATACGCAGTATTTT
>TRBJ1-1|TRBD1|.|TRBV4-1
CASSQRLSTGVQGAFF
TGCGCCAGCAGCCAAAGGCTCTCGACAGGGGTACAGGGAGCTTTCTTT
>TRBJ2-7|TRBD2|.|TRBV4-1
CASSQREGGTYEQYF
TGCGCCAGCAGCCAACGGGAGGGGGGCACCTACGAGCAGTACTTC
>TRBJ2-7|.|once|TRBV5-5
CASSMTPSSASYEQYF
TGTGCCAGCAGCATGACCCCCTCTAGCGCCTCCTACGAGCAGTACTTC
>TRBJ2-7|TRBD1|.|TRBV7-9
CASSDFRTGIYEQYF
TGTGCCAGCAGCGACTTTAGGACAGGGATCTACGAGCAGTACTTC
>TRBJ1-3|TRBD1|.|TRBV10-3
CAITRQGSGNTIYF
TGTGCCATCACCCGACAGGGTTCCGGAAACACCATATATTTT
>TRBJ1-2|TRBD1|few|TRBV29-1
CSVRDRTNYGYTF
TGCAGCGTCCGGGACAGAACTAACTATGGCTACACCTTC
>TRBJ1-2|.|once|TRBV12-3/TRBV12-4
CASSQTVRGGYTF
TGTGCCAGCAGCCAGACCGTCAGGGGTGGCTACACCTTC
>TRBJ2-1|TRBD2|.|TRBV6-5
CASSYWRLAGGNEQFF
TGTGCCAGCAGTTACTGGCGACTAGCGGGAGGGAATGAGCAGTTCTTC
>TRBJ2-5|.|.|TRBV7-8
CASSPRWRSETQYF
TGTGCCAGCAGCCCTCGTTGGAGATCGGAGACCCAGTACTTC
>TRBJ2-1|TRBD2|.|TRBV7-2
CASSLLTSGYNEQFF
TGTGCCAGCAGCTTACTGACTAGCGGTTACAATGAGCAGTTCTTC
>TRBJ2-1|.|once|TRBV11-2
CASSLDWRQFF
TGTGCCAGCAGCCTGGACTGGCGGCAGTTCTTC
>TRBJ2-7|TRBD1|.|TRBV5-1
CASSLGTGSHEQYF
TGCGCCAGCAGTTTGGGGACAGGGTCCCACGAGCAGTACTTC
>TRBJ2-7|TRBD2|.|TRBV28
CASSFELAGLSYEQYF
TGTGCCAGCAGTTTCGAACTAGCGGGACTCTCCTACGAGCAGTACTTC
>TRBJ1-2|.|.|TRBV5-4
CASSFSANYGYTF
TGTGCCAGCAGCTTTTCTGCGAACTATGGCTACACCTTC
>TRBJ1-2|TRBD1|.|TRBV3-1/TRBV3-2
CASNLGQGAHGYTF
TGTGCCAGCAACCTGGGACAGGGGGCGCATGGCTACACCTTC
>TRBJ2-5|.|.|TRBV11-2
CASSSPETQYF
TGTGCCAGCAGCTCTCCGGAGACCCAGTACTTC
>TRBJ2-3|.|.|TRBV5-1
CASSLGPGLRLSTDTQYF
TGCGCCAGCAGCTTGGGTCCGGGACTCAGATTGTCCACAGATACGCAGTATTTT
>TRBJ1-5|.|.|TRBV27
CASSQGYSNQPQHF
TGTGCCAGCAGCCAGGGGTATAGCAATCAGCCCCAGCATTTT
>TRBJ1-1|.|.|TRBV29-1
CSAAGPRPTEAFF
TGCAGCGCCGCGGGGCCTCGGCCTACTGAAGCTTTCTTT
>TRBJ1-1|TRBD1|.|TRBV5-8
CASSQGTGAEAFF
TGTGCCAGCAGCCAGGGGACAGGCGCTGAAGCTTTCTTT
>TRBJ1-5|.|.|TRBV5-6
CASSLGLRGNSDQPQHF
TGTGCCAGCAGCTTGGGGCTTAGGGGGAATTCGGATCAGCCCCAGCATTTT
>TRBJ1-5|TRBD1|few|TRBV9
CASSAQGAQPQHF
TGTGCCAGCAGCGCTCAGGGGGCCCAGCCCCAGCATTTT
>TRBJ1-5|.|.|TRBV7-9
CASSLDSGVQPQHF
TGTGCCAGCAGCTTAGACAGCGGGGTCCAGCCCCAGCATTTT
>TRBJ2-2|.|few|TRBV6-4
CASSDTTRVTGELFF
TGTGCCAGCAGTGACACCACCAGGGTAACCGGGGAGCTGTTTTTT
>TRBJ2-7|.|.|TRBV18
CASSRELVKDEQYF
TGTGCCAGCTCACGGGAACTAGTGAAGGACGAGCAGTACTTC
>TRBJ2-2|TRBD2|.|TRBV6-5
CASSYLGLSPGELFF
TGTGCCAGCAGTTACTTGGGACTAAGTCCCGGGGAGCTGTTTTTT
>TRBJ2-5|TRBD1|once|TRBV5-1
CASSLVQGEETQYF
TGCGCCAGCAGCTTGGTCCAGGGGGAAGAGACCCAGTACTTC
>TRBJ2-5|TRBD2|.|TRBV5-1
CASSLVPGGLETQYF
TGCGCCAGCAGCTTGGTCCCGGGAGGGCTGGAGACCCAGTACTTC
>TRBJ2-1|TRBD2|.|TRBV10-1
CASWRGATTFYNEQFF
TGCGCCAGCTGGCGGGGGGCAACGACCTTTTACAATGAGCAGTTCTTC
>TRBJ1-1|.|.|TRBV7-9
CASSHSGSEAFF
TGTGCCAGCAGCCATTCCGGGAGTGAAGCTTTCTTT
>TRBJ1-1|.|.|TRBV7-9
CASSFGENTEAFF
TGTGCCAGCAGCTTCGGGGAGAACACTGAAGCTTTCTTT
>TRBJ2-3|TRBD1|.|TRBV5-1
CASSLAGGLTDTQYF
TGCGCCAGCAGCTTGGCAGGGGGCCTCACAGATACGCAGTATTTT
>TRBJ2-1|.|.|TRBV27
CASSPPPGASLTNEQFF
TGTGCCAGCAGTCCACCCCCTGGCGCTAGTCTAACCAATGAGCAGTTCTTC
>TRBJ2-7|TRBD1|.|TRBV5-1
CASSYTGTGLLVDEQYF
TGCGCCAGCAGCTATACCGGGACAGGCCTCTTGGTGGACGAGCAGTACTTC